What follows is one T cell receptor (beta chain) and its context. Its antigen is not known. Lacking the conserved final phenylalanine or tryptophan, this CDR3 likely reflects a read error. Unique molecular identifiers were incorporated when the TCRbeta library was constructed. TCRdb re-derived calls from the PCR reads in MiXCR, one entry per CDR3 protein. The table has 610,000 or so distinct CDR3 sequences, 25% to 30% seen once; the top ten hold about 35%. These data originate in a study of T-cell reconstitution after alpha-beta-depleted transplantation in children. Findings of the study overall: A year had passed since transplant, and T-cell counts and diversity by then came mostly from newly produced T cells. The study reportedly traced alpha-beta T cells about two months after transplant to several hundred expanded graft clones. Several patients had high TCRbeta diversity at day 60; it came from surviving recipient T cells and thymic progenitors.

Unmatched junction bases numbered 13, after V lost 7 bases and J lost 4 bases. The CDR3 consists of 16 residues. Looked up from germline, CDR1 is MNHEY and CDR2 is SMNVEV (reference sequence). This clonotype was sampled from a boy in the first two years of life with Wiskott-Aldrich syndrome, due to receive a stem cell transplant. This sequence joins TRBV27 and TRBJ2-3, with 8 positions matching TRBD2. The sequencing here drew on PBMCs, taken before TCRalphabeta/CD19-depleted stem cell transplant. The CDR3 is CASTPSVGTRADTQYS. CDR3 sequence (DNA): TGTGCCAGCACCCCTTCCGTTGGGACTAGAGCAGATACGCAGTATTCT.